The source of this TCR beta chain is a study of T cell repertoires in cytomegalovirus infection. Across the whole study: Signatures in public TCR beta sequences pointed to both CMV infection and matching HLA type. Findings of the study overall: People with CMV and the relevant HLA were identified by cumulative public TCR beta family frequency.

As for this clonotype: Antigen specificity is unknown.

The germline V gene has CDR1 MDHEN and CDR2 SYDVKM. Between the trimmed V and J ends, which lost 6 bases and 4 bases, there was a span of 16 bases. The CDR3 covers 16 residues. One entry per CDR3 protein results from TCRdb running MiXCR on the reads. The sample has fewer than 850,000 distinct CDR3 sequences; almost 30% are singletons. The sample consisted of cultured CD8+ T cells from PBMCs, taken from culture after CMV antigen stimulation. This sequence originates from a human donor in good health (CMV status not recorded). Some clones in this sample may be carry-over from other donors' samples. The chain is built from TRBV28 and TRBJ2-6; D possibly corresponds to TRBD1 (6 bases). The CDR3 DNA reads as TGTGCCAGCAGCTCCGCCCCGGGGACAGGGGCCAACGTCCTGACTTTC. It yields the protein CASSSAPGTGANVLTF.